Each of the 24 T cell receptor beta chains below was sequenced from the same sample in a study of cytomegalovirus exposure and HLA in healthy donors. PCR was performed using 60 Vbeta and 13 Jbeta primers. Assay used: immunoSEQ multiplex PCR; TCRdb lists only in-frame clones, some missing. The profile shows 150,000 to 200,000 clones, 65% to 80% of them singletons. What was sequenced was PBMCs. The source is a woman aged 40 to 50 in good health and CMV-seronegative.

The chain combines TRBV6-5 with TRBJ2-1; maybe TRBD2 (6 bases). The CDR3 consists of 15 residues. Germline V lookup: CDR1 MNHEY, CDR2 SVGAGI. Trimming stripped 7 bases from V and 1 base from J, with 14 bases between. The CDR3 DNA reads TGTGCCAGCACGGGCGGGAAGGCTTCCTACAATGAGCAGTTCTTC. This codes for CASTGGKASYNEQFF.

In its sample, this clone was seen a few times. The gene calls are TRBV9 and TRBJ2-1; D possibly corresponds to TRBD2 (6 bases). V lost 0 bases to trimming and J lost 9 bases, with 16 bases between them. Germline V CDR1 and CDR2: SGDLS, YYNGEE. The CDR3 is made up of 15 amino acids. The CDR3 bases are TGTGCCAGCAGCGTAGAGTCGGGAGCACGCACTGAGCAGTTCTTC. This sequence encodes CASSVESGARTEQFF.

This chain connects TRBV9 to TRBJ1-1; no definite D call. There are 14 residues in the CDR3. Trimming took 4 bases from V and 5 from J, leaving 15 bases between them. The germline V gene has CDR1 SGDLS and CDR2 YYNGEE. The CDR3, as DNA: TGTGCCAGCAGCCCCCTGGCAGGAGGGACTGAAGCTTTCTTT. Protein sequence: CASSPLAGGTEAFF.

The rearrangement links TRBV7-2 to TRBJ2-3; TRBD2 is a possible D gene (7 bases). The CDR3 loop spans 14 amino acids. Germline V gene sequence: CDR1 SGHTA, CDR2 FQGNSA. Trimming left V 8 bases short and J 1 base short, with 13 bases between. DNA for the CDR3: TGTGCCAGCGGTCGAGGGGGGGGCACAGATACGCAGTATTTT. Amino acids: CASGRGGGTDTQYF.

The V gene is TRBV28, the J gene TRBJ1-2; a possible D gene is TRBD1 (5 bases). V was trimmed by 3 bases and J by 4 bases, leaving 12 bases between them. Looked up from germline, CDR1 is MDHEN and CDR2 is SYDVKM. The length of the CDR3 is 14 residues. CDR3 in amino acids: CASSFGQGSYGYTF. The CDR3 DNA sequence: TGTGCCAGCAGTTTCGGGCAGGGTAGCTATGGCTACACCTTC.

This chain uses TRBV7-8 with TRBJ1-1; possibly TRBD1 for D (6 bases). The V and J ends lost 5 bases and 11 bases respectively, with 24 bases between them. The CDR3 loop spans 15 amino acids. Germline V gene sequence: CDR1 SGHVS, CDR2 FQNEAQ. The CDR3 nucleotides are TGTGCCAGCAGCCTAAGAGCGGGGGACACCCTTGAGGCTTTCTTT. Residues: CASSLRAGDTLEAFF.

This chain joins TRBV7-3 and TRBJ2-1; TRBD1 aligns across 8 bases. CDR3 size: 15 residues. The junction had 8 bases not matched to a gene; V was cut back by 2 bases and J by 8 bases. Germline CDR1 and CDR2: SGHTA and FQGTGA. The CDR3 sequence: CASSLGGGQGHEQFF. The DNA of the CDR3 is TGTGCCAGCAGCTTAGGGGGAGGACAGGGCCATGAGCAGTTCTTC.

The rearrangement joins TRBV6-5 to TRBJ2-3; D is possibly TRBD2 (5 bases). V was cut by 7 bases and J by 9 bases, with 20 bases left in between. The CDR3 extends over 14 amino acids. Germline V CDR1 and CDR2: MNHEY, SVGAGI. The CDR3 DNA reads as TGTGCCAGCAAGACTGACTGGGGTTCGGGGACGCAGTATTTT. It specifies CASKTDWGSGTQYF.

The chain couples TRBV10-2 to TRBJ2-1; a weak D match, TRBD2 (6 bases). Germline V CDR1 and CDR2: WSHSY, SAAADI. CDR3 length: 14 amino acids. The ends were cut back, 9 bases at V and 4 bases at J, with 16 bases in the middle. The CDR3 coding sequence is TGCGCCAGTACTTTCACGGGGGAGTACAATGAGCAGTTCTTC. Amino acids: CASTFTGEYNEQFF.

The chain has TRBV2 and TRBJ2-1, with no clear D. The CDR3 contains 14 residues. V dropped 7 bases and J dropped 6 bases, with 16 bases sitting between them. Germline V gene lookup returns CDR1 SNHLY and CDR2 FYNNEI. The chain's CDR3 is CASILRSFGNEQFF. The CDR3 nucleotides read TGTGCCAGCATCCTCCGTTCCTTCGGCAATGAGCAGTTCTTC.

This rearrangement joins TRBV5-6 to TRBJ2-3; 8 bases fit TRBD2. The CDR3 consists of 12 residues. Germline V gene data show CDR1 as SGHDT and CDR2 as YYEEEE. With 3 bases clipped from V and 8 bases from J, the junction kept 2 bases outside the gene matches. The CDR3 region is CASSYSGTTQYF. DNA for the CDR3: TGTGCCAGCAGCTATAGCGGGACTACGCAGTATTTT.

This clone was seen only a few times. CDR3 DNA: TGTGCCAGCAGCTCACAGGGCCGGGGCTACACCTTC. This encodes CASSSQGRGYTF. The chain combines TRBV7-9 with TRBJ1-2, with a weak D call TRBD1 (6 bases). The CDR3 is 12 amino acids. The germline V gene encodes CDR1 SEHNR and CDR2 FQNEAQ (reference sequence). The V gene lost 4 bases and the J gene lost 8 bases, with 11 bases spanning the gap.

This clone was found a few times. The gene calls are TRBV5-1 and TRBJ1-1; 10 bases are shared with TRBD1. This CDR3 contains 14 residues. Germline CDR1 and CDR2: SGHRS and YFSETQ. V trimming: 3 bases; J trimming: 6 bases; junction bases outside the gene matches: 5. The CDR3 DNA reads TGCGCCAGCAGCTGGGGACAGGGGCTTCCTGAAGCTTTCTTT. Translating it yields CASSWGQGLPEAFF. Filled out from reference TRBV5-1 and TRBJ1-1, the complete variable domain reads KAGVTQTPRYLIKTRGQQVTLSCSPISGHRSVSWYQQTPGQGLQFLFEYFSETQRNKGNFPGRFSGRQFSNSRSEMNVSTLELGDSALYLCASSWGQGLPEAFFGQGTRLTVV.

CDR3 in amino acids: CASSIMTDRVGYEQYV. For the CDR3, the DNA is TGTGCCAGCAGCATCATGACGGACAGGGTCGGGTACGAGCAGTACGTC. The chain recombines TRBV21-1 with TRBJ2-7; TRBD1, the D gene given by the table, was not confirmed from the DNA. TRBV21-1 is a recognized pseudogene. This CDR3 spans 16 amino acids.

This clone has a handful of counts. The V gene is TRBV7-9, the J gene TRBJ1-4, with a weak D call TRBD1 (5 bases). The CDR3 length is 15 residues. The germline V gene has CDR1 SEHNR and CDR2 FQNEAQ (reference sequence). The germline V and J ends were trimmed by 4 bases and 5 bases, with 14 bases remaining between them. The CDR3: CASSSQTVNNEKLFF. The CDR3 DNA is TGTGCCAGCAGCTCTCAGACAGTAAACAATGAAAAACTGTTTTTT.

Points on this clone: Other DNA sequences of this sample code for an identical CDR3. The chain has TRBV7-2 and TRBJ1-4, with 8 bases fitting TRBD1. The CDR3 runs to 14 residues. CDR1 and CDR2 (germline): SGHTA, FQGNSA. J was trimmed by 5 bases and V by 5 bases; bases with no gene match: 4. CDR3 region: CASSRTGINEKLFF. In DNA form, the CDR3 reads TGTGCCAGCAGCAGGACAGGGATAAATGAAAAACTGTTTTTT.

The rearrangement links TRBV6-1 to TRBJ1-1; 7 bases map to TRBD1. In germline, CDR1 is MNHNS, CDR2 SASEGT. The CDR3 spans 16 residues. Unmatched junction bases numbered 7, after V lost 3 bases and J lost 0 bases. The CDR3 DNA follows: TGTGCCAGCAGTGATGACCCGGGACAGCTGAACACTGAAGCTTTCTTT. Amino acids: CASSDDPGQLNTEAFF.

This chain connects TRBV4-2 to TRBJ2-1, with 7 bases matching TRBD2. J was trimmed by 8 bases and V by 1 base; bases with no gene match: 11. Per germline, CDR1 LGHNA and CDR2 YNFKEQ. This CDR3 spans 16 amino acids. The CDR3 DNA follows: TGTGCCAGCAGCCAAGCCGGGGGGACTCAAGGCGATGAGCAGTTCTTC. It yields the protein CASSQAGGTQGDEQFF.

CDR3 nucleotides: TGTGCCAGCAGCTTAGTCGTTAGAAACAATGAGCAGTTCTTC. Protein sequence: CASSLVVRNNEQFF. The V and J genes are TRBV7-8 and TRBJ2-1; D not resolved. Germline CDR1 SGHVS, CDR2 FQNEAQ. The CDR3 totals 14 residues. With 1 base removed from V and 5 bases from J, the gap between germline ends came to 9 bases.

The count of this clone is one. The CDR3 DNA is TGTGCCATCAGTCTCGCGGGCTCCTATGGCTACACCTTC. This codes for CAISLAGSYGYTF. The rearrangement links TRBV10-3 to TRBJ1-2; D remains ambiguous. Germline V gene sequence: CDR1 ENHRY, CDR2 SYGVKD. The V end was cut by 5 bases, the J end by 4 bases, with 11 bases between. The CDR3 extends over 13 amino acids.

The chain has TRBV6-1 and TRBJ1-1; TRBD1 might be the D (5 bases). There are 16 residues in the CDR3. The ends were cut back, 2 bases at V and 4 bases at J, with 17 bases in the middle. The germline V gene encodes CDR1 MNHNS and CDR2 SASEGT. The CDR3 here is CASSEIGGRGSTEAFF. The CDR3 region has the DNA TGTGCCAGCAGTGAAATAGGAGGACGGGGGAGCACTGAAGCTTTCTTT.

This sequence joins TRBV6-1 and TRBJ1-4; 10 bases fit TRBD1. The CDR3 covers 14 residues. V lost 6 bases to trimming and J lost 7 bases; unmatched junction nucleotides: 5. Germline V gene data show CDR1 as MNHNS and CDR2 as SASEGT. The CDR3 DNA sequence: TGTGCCAGCAGAAGGACAGGGGGAAGTGAAAAACTGTTTTTT. It yields the protein CASRRTGGSEKLFF.

The chain joins TRBV4-1 to TRBJ2-1, with 11 positions matching TRBD2. The CDR3 has 17 residues. Germline CDR1 MGHRA, CDR2 YSYEKL. The trim removed 4 bases at V and 0 bases at J, leaving 5 bases unmatched. The CDR3 region has the DNA TGCGCCAGCAGCCGAGAGACTAGCGGGAACTCCTACAATGAGCAGTTCTTC. It specifies CASSRETSGNSYNEQFF.

About this clone: One end of the junction fails to match germline, which may point to a read error. This chain links TRBV4-1 with TRBJ1-2, with TRBD1 identical over 7 bases. CDR1 MGHRA and CDR2 YSYEKL come from the germline V gene. This CDR3 comprises 14 residues. CDR3 sequence: CASSKDRVPYGYTF. DNA of the CDR3: TGCGCCAGCAGCAAAGACAGGGTCCCCTATGGCTACACCTTC.